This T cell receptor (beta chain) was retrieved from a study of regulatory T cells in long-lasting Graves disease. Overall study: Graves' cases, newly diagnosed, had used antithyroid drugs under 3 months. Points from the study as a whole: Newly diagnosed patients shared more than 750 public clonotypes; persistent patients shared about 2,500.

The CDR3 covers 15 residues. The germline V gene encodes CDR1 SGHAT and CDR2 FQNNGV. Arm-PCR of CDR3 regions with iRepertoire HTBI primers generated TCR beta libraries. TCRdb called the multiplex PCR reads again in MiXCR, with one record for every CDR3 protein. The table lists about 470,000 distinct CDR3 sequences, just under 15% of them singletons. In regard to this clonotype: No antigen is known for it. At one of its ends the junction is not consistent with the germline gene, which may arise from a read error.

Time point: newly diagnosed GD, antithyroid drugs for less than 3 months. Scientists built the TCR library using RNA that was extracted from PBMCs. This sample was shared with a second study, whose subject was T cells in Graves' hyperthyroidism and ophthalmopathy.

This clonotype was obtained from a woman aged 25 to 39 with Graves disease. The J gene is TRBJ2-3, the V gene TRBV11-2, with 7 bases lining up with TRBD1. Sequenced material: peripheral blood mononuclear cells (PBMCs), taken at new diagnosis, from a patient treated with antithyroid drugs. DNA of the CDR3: TGTGCCAGCAGTTTAAACCGGGACAGCAGAGATACGCAGTATTTT. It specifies CASSLNRDSRDTQYF.